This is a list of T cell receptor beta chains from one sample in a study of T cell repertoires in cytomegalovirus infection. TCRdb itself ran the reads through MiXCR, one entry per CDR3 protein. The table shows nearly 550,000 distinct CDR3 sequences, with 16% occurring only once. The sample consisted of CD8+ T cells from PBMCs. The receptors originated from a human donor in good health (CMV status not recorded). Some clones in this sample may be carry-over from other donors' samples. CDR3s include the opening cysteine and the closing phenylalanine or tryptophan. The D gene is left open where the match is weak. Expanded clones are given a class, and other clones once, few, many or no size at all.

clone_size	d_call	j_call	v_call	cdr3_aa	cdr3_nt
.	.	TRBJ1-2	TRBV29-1	CSVGPGIGYGYTF	TGCAGCGTTGGACCGGGGATCGGCTATGGCTACACCTTC
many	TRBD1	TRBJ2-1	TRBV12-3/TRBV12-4	CASSPRGQGHNEQFF	TGTGCCAGCAGCCCCCGCGGACAGGGACACAATGAGCAGTTCTTC
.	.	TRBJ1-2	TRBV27	CASSGDTSNYGYTF	TGTGCCAGCAGCGGCGACACATCTAACTATGGCTACACCTTC
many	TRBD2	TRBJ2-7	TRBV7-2	CASSANLAGPGSEQYF	TGTGCCAGCAGCGCAAATCTAGCGGGACCGGGGAGCGAGCAGTACTTC
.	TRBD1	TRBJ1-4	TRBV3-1	CASSQVTGQGYEGRKLFF	TGTGCCAGCAGCCAAGTAACGGGACAGGGGTATGAGGGCAGAAAACTGTTTTTT
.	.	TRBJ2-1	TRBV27	CASSFRTGTNNEQFF	TGTGCCAGCAGTTTTAGAACAGGGACTAACAATGAGCAGTTCTTC
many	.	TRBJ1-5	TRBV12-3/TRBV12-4	CASSHLPTDSNQPQHF	TGTGCCAGCAGCCACCTCCCGACAGATAGCAATCAGCCCCAGCATTTT
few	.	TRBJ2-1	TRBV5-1	CASSLRAPNEQFF	TGCGCCAGCAGCTTGAGGGCCCCCAATGAGCAGTTCTTC
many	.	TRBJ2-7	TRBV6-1	CASSRARGISSYEQYF	TGTGCCAGCAGTCGAGCCCGCGGGATTAGCTCCTACGAGCAGTACTTC
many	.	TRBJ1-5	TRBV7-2	CASSIGTSSNQPQHF	TGTGCCAGCAGCATCGGGACTTCTAGCAATCAGCCCCAGCATTTT
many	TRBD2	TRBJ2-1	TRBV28	CASSGSAGRVNEQFF	TGTGCCAGCAGTGGGTCAGCGGGAAGGGTCAATGAGCAGTTCTTC
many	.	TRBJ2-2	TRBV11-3	CASSFMAGELFF	TGTGCCAGCAGCTTCATGGCCGGGGAGCTGTTTTTT
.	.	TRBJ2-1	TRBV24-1	CATSGGQRAYNEQFF	TGTGCCACCAGTGGCGGACAGCGAGCCTACAATGAGCAGTTCTTC
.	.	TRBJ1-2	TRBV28	CASRPAGTGNYGYTF	TGTGCCAGCAGGCCAGCGGGGACGGGCAACTATGGCTACACCTTC
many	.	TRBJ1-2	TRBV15	CATSRDRGAYGYTF	TGTGCCACCAGCAGAGATCGAGGGGCATATGGCTACACCTTC
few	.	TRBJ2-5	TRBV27	CASKELPQETQYF	TGTGCCAGCAAGGAATTACCCCAAGAGACCCAGTACTTC
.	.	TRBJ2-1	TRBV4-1	CASSQESWGSYNEQFF	TGCGCCAGCAGCCAAGAGTCCTGGGGCTCCTACAATGAGCAGTTCTTC
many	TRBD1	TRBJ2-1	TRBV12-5	CASGLGTGLNEQFF	TGTGCTAGTGGTTTGGGGACAGGGTTGAATGAGCAGTTCTTC
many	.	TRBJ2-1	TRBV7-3	CASSLTSENEQFF	TGTGCCAGCAGCTTGACTAGTGAGAATGAGCAGTTCTTC
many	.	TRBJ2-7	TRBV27	CASSFITPRDGYEQYF	TGTGCCAGCAGTTTTATAACCCCGCGGGATGGCTACGAGCAGTACTTC
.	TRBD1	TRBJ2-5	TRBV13	CASSTTGSAETQYF	TGTGCCAGCAGCACGACAGGGTCAGCAGAGACCCAGTACTTC
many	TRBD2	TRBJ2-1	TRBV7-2	CASSPPGLEVEQFF	TGTGCCAGCAGCCCCCCGGGACTAGAGGTTGAGCAGTTCTTC
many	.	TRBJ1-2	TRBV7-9	CASSSKLTPANYGYTF	TGTGCCAGCAGCTCGAAACTGACACCCGCCAACTATGGCTACACCTTC
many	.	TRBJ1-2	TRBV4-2	CASSQDGEGADYGYTF	TGTGCCAGCAGCCAAGATGGTGAGGGCGCGGACTATGGCTACACCTTC
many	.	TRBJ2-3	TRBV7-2	CASSLGRGREFTDTQYF	TGTGCCAGCAGCTTAGGAAGAGGACGGGAGTTCACAGATACGCAGTATTTT
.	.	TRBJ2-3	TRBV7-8	CASSSRGAYDMQYF	TGTGCCAGCAGCTCCCGGGGGGCCTATGATATGCAGTATTTT